These 20 T cell receptor beta chains came from one sample sequenced in a study of control samples from healthy donors and cancer patients. Generated by immunoSEQ multiplex PCR, the TCRdb table keeps only in-frame clones and is missing some. The sample yields fewer than 25,000 clones, approximately 80% seen once. The sample consisted of PBMCs. Receptors were obtained from a man of 80 years or more with head and neck cancer.

The chain carries TRBV9 and TRBJ1-1, with D maybe TRBD1 (6 bases). From germline, CDR1 is SGDLS and CDR2 YYNGEE. V lost 5 bases and J 1 base, leaving 15 bases between the germline ends. The CDR3 consists of 15 residues. CDR3 nucleotides: TGTGCCAGCAGGACCATGGACAGCCCGAACACTGAAGCTTTCTTT. It is translated as CASRTMDSPNTEAFF.

The chain is built from TRBV6-2 or TRBV6-3 and TRBJ2-1; the match to TRBD2 covers 7 bases. J lost 4 bases, V lost 3 bases, and 6 bases had no gene match. The germline CDR1 and CDR2 sequences are MNHEY and SVGEGT. CDR3 length: 15 amino acids. The CDR3 DNA is TGTGCCAGCAGTTATCTGAGCGGGGTGTACAATGAGCAGTTCTTC. As protein: CASSYLSGVYNEQFF.

CDR3 in DNA: TGTGCCACCCGGACAGTCGCCTATAGCAATCAGCCCCAGCATTTT. Translated, it gives CATRTVAYSNQPQHF. The chain combines TRBV19 with TRBJ1-5; possible D gene TRBD1, 6 bases. Germline CDR1 is LNHDA and CDR2 is SQIVND (reference sequence). With 10 bases removed from V and 0 bases from J, the gap between germline ends came to 16 bases. The CDR3 runs 15 residues.

This chain links TRBV2 with TRBJ2-5; D possibly corresponds to TRBD2 (7 bases). The V end was cut by 0 bases, the J end by 5 bases, with 10 bases between. The CDR3 runs to 14 residues. Germline V gene lookup returns CDR1 SNHLY and CDR2 FYNNEI. CDR3 in amino acids: CASSEAGGLETQYF. The CDR3 coding sequence is TGTGCCAGCAGTGAAGCGGGGGGGCTTGAGACCCAGTACTTC.

CDR3 sequence: CASSQERTGDTQYF. The CDR3 nucleotides read TGCGCCAGCAGCCAAGAGCGGACGGGGGATACGCAGTATTTT. The chain joins TRBV4-1 to TRBJ2-3; D may be TRBD2 (5 bases). The CDR3 consists of 14 residues. Germline V lookup: CDR1 MGHRA, CDR2 YSYEKL. Trimming took off 0 bases at V and 6 bases at J, with 10 bases between the two ends.

V is TRBV7-2 and J is TRBJ1-6, with D perhaps TRBD1 (5 bases). CDR1 SGHTA and CDR2 FQGNSA come from the germline V gene. The CDR3 length is 18 residues. The ends were cut back, 2 bases at V and 0 bases at J, with 14 bases in the middle. The CDR3 reads CASSLRRGPSSYNSPLHF. The DNA of the CDR3 is TGTGCCAGCAGCTTACGGAGGGGTCCGAGCTCCTATAATTCACCCCTCCACTTT.

The V and J genes are TRBV10-1 and TRBJ2-7; no clear D. Per germline, CDR1 WNHNN and CDR2 SYGVQD (reference sequence). This CDR3 has 12 amino acids. Trimming cost V 2 bases and J 3 bases, with 5 bases left between them. For the CDR3, the DNA is TGCGCCAGCAGTGAGGGTTACTACGAGCAGTACTTC. Residues: CASSEGYYEQYF.

The CDR3 nucleotides read TGTGCCAGCAGGAGGGACAGCTATAGCAATCAGCCCCAGCATTTT. Protein sequence: CASRRDSYSNQPQHF. The V gene is TRBV28, the J gene TRBJ1-5; TRBD1 matches 7 bases. V was clipped by 6 bases and J by 0 bases; unmatched bases: 5. The germline V gene has CDR1 MDHEN and CDR2 SYDVKM. The CDR3 consists of 15 residues.

As concerns this clone: A junction end diverges from the germline sequence, so it may reflect a read error. The chain links TRBV5-1 to TRBJ2-1, with no clear D. Germline assignment: CDR1 SGHRS and CDR2 YFSETQ. The CDR3 consists of 15 residues. The CDR3 DNA is TGCGCCAGCTGCTTTTATGACGGCTCCTACAATGAGCAGTTCTTC. It is translated as CASCFYDGSYNEQFF.

On this clone: Within the sample, other DNA sequences also encode this same CDR3. The rearrangement uses TRBV7-2 and TRBJ2-2, with TRBD1 matching over 10 bases. With V trimmed by 5 bases and J by 4 bases, 4 bases remained unmatched. The CDR3 spans 15 residues. Germline V gives CDR1 SGHTA, CDR2 FQGNSA. The CDR3 DNA reads as TGTGCCAGCAGCCCTAGGGACAGGGGCACCGGGGAGCTGTTTTTT. Amino acid sequence: CASSPRDRGTGELFF.

The gene calls are TRBV4-1 and TRBJ1-1; 8 bases agree with TRBD1. From germline, CDR1 is MGHRA and CDR2 YSYEKL. The trim removed 1 base at V and 6 bases at J, leaving 4 bases unmatched. The CDR3 has 14 amino acids. CDR3 sequence reads: CASSQVGQGPEAFF. The CDR3 DNA reads TGCGCCAGCAGCCAAGTTGGACAGGGTCCTGAAGCTTTCTTT.

The J gene is TRBJ2-7, the V gene TRBV2; D gene ambiguous. The germline V and J ends were trimmed by 5 bases and 3 bases, with 5 bases remaining between them. The CDR3 contains 11 residues. Germline lookup yields CDR1 SNHLY and CDR2 FYNNEI. The CDR3 bases are TGTGCCAGCAGTACTCACTACGAGCAGTACTTC. Translated, it gives CASSTHYEQYF.

The genes are TRBV7-9 and TRBJ2-7; no definite D call. Germline V CDR1 and CDR2: SEHNR, FQNEAQ (reference sequence). The V gene lost 8 bases and the J gene lost 2 bases, with 10 bases spanning the gap. The CDR3 has 12 amino acids. Here the CDR3 reads CASSPIPYEQYF. The CDR3 nucleotides are TGTGCCAGCTCTCCGATTCCCTACGAGCAGTACTTC.

The rearrangement uses TRBV3-1 (or the pseudogene TRBV3-2) and TRBJ1-4; 8 positions agree with TRBD1. The ends lost 5 bases at V and 4 bases at J; junction bases unmatched: 6. Germline V gene sequence: CDR1 LGHDT, CDR2 YNNKEL (reference sequence). The CDR3 runs to 15 residues. In DNA form, the CDR3 reads TGTGCCAGCAGCTCCCGGGACAGGAATAATGAAAAACTGTTTTTT. This translates into CASSSRDRNNEKLFF.

This clone was found a few times. J is TRBJ1-1 and V is TRBV9; D ambiguous. Germline CDR1 SGDLS, CDR2 YYNGEE. V was clipped by 0 bases and J by 5 bases, with 11 bases between them. CDR3 length: 14 amino acids. The CDR3 loop reads CASSVARVGTEAFF. The CDR3 DNA reads as TGTGCCAGCAGCGTAGCCCGGGTCGGGACTGAAGCTTTCTTT.

CDR3: CASSFRDGDGYTF. CDR3 coding DNA: TGTGCCAGCAGCTTCCGCGATGGAGATGGCTACACCTTC. J is TRBJ1-2 and V is TRBV11-3; D is unresolved. CDR3 length: 13 amino acids. The V gene lost 3 bases and the J gene lost 6 bases, with 11 bases spanning the gap. The germline CDR1 and CDR2 sequences are SGHNT and YENEEA.

The V call is TRBV4-1, the J call TRBJ2-6; D uncertain. This CDR3 is built from 17 residues. From germline, CDR1 is MGHRA and CDR2 YSYEKL. With 5 bases removed from V and 4 bases from J, the gap between germline ends came to 18 bases. Here the CDR3 reads CASSSRFLIAGANVLTF. CDR3 DNA: TGCGCCAGCAGCTCCCGATTTTTAATAGCCGGGGCCAACGTCCTGACTTTC.

The J gene is TRBJ2-1, the V gene TRBV28; D unresolved. V was pared by 7 bases and J by 4 bases, with 5 bases between. The germline V gene encodes CDR1 MDHEN and CDR2 SYDVKM. This CDR3 comprises 11 residues. The CDR3: CASTYYNEQFF. The DNA of the CDR3 is TGTGCCAGCACTTATTACAATGAGCAGTTCTTC.

The genes are TRBV20-1 and TRBJ2-7; 11 bases map to TRBD1. The germline V gene encodes CDR1 DFQATT and CDR2 SNEGSKA (reference sequence). The length of the CDR3 is 19 residues. The trim removed 3 bases at V and 2 bases at J, leaving 18 bases unmatched. CDR3 coding DNA: TGCAGTGCTAGTTCGGCCGGGACAGGGGGTATCCAATCCACCTACGAGCAGTACTTC. Its translation: CSASSAGTGGIQSTYEQYF.

The rearrangement joins TRBV5-4 to TRBJ1-4; D remains unclear. V was pared by 4 bases and J by 3 bases, with 16 bases between. This CDR3 is 16 amino acids long. Germline V gives CDR1 SGHNT, CDR2 YYREEE (reference sequence). CDR3 amino acids: CASSVGSQDANEKLFF. The CDR3, as DNA: TGTGCCAGCAGCGTGGGGTCCCAGGACGCTAATGAAAAACTGTTTTTT. Based on the CDR3 plus reference TRBV5-4 and TRBJ1-4, the full variable domain is ETGVTQSPTHLIKTRGQQVTLRCSSQSGHNTVSWYQQALGQGPQFIFQYYREEENGRGNFPPRFSGLQFPNYSSELNVNALELDDSALYLCASSVGSQDANEKLFFGSGTQLSVL.